The T cell receptor beta chain described here comes from a study of CD8 T cells in ankylosing spondylitis. The study, taken as a whole, reports: Significant enrichment of disease-linked clones was reported in matched ankylosing spondylitis synovial fluid.

The CDR3 length is 17 residues. The V and J ends lost 4 bases and 0 bases, in that order; junction bases with no gene match: 6. Germline loops: CDR1 SGHAT, CDR2 FQNNGV. As for this clonotype: Its target is unknown.

MiXCR, applied by TCRdb to the 5' RACE reads, yields one record per CDR3 protein. The sample contains more than 30,000 distinct CDR3 sequences, 9.5% to 11% of which appear only once. The sequence derives from a male donor with ankylosing spondylitis. V usage is TRBV11-2 and J usage is TRBJ2-3; 11 bases are shared with TRBD2. The sample taken for sequencing was synovial fluid, either unsorted or a sorted T cell fraction (not recorded which). As DNA, the CDR3 is TGTGCCAGCAGCTCCCTGACTAGCGGGACCAGCACAGATACGCAGTATTTT. It yields the protein CASSSLTSGTSTDTQYF.